This T cell receptor (beta chain) was captured by sequencing in a study of cytomegalovirus exposure and HLA in healthy donors. In the study overall: In an earlier analysis, around 100 million unique TCR beta sequences were found from 150 million to 200 million T cells. Study findings and constraints: Later on, a genetic analysis was performed. It linked a missense variant in DCLRE1C with V- and J-gene trimming of TCR beta.

The PCR ran on 60 Vbeta and 13 Jbeta primers. Clones were read by immunoSEQ multiplex PCR, and TCRdb kept only the in-frame ones, dropping some. There are tens of thousands of clones in the sample; just over 70% occur only once, and 4.9% lies in the top ten. Donors were nominally healthy when sampled, though unrecorded immune exposures were likely. J gave up 12 bases and V 10 bases, and 15 bases lay outside the gene matches. The CDR3 extends over 13 amino acids. Germline V gene lookup returns CDR1 SEHNR and CDR2 FQNEAQ (reference sequence). Note on this clone: Its cognate antigen is unknown.

Sequencing used PBMCs. This chain joins TRBV7-9 and TRBJ1-2, with 9 bases lining up with TRBD1. This clonotype was obtained from a man aged 55 to 69 in good health and CMV-seropositive. The CDR3 here is CAIDPPGQGMDTF. DNA of the CDR3: TGTGCCATAGACCCCCCGGGACAGGGAATGGACACCTTC.